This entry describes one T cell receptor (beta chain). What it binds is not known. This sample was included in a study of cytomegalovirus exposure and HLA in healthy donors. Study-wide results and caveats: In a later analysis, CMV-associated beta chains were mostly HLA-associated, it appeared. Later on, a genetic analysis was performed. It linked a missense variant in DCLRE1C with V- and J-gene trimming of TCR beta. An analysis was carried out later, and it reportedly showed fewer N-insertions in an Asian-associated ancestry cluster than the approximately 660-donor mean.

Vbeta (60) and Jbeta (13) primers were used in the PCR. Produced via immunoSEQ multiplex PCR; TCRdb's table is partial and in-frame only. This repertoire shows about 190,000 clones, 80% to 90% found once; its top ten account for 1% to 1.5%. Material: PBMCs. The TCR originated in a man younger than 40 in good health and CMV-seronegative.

The chain's CDR3 is CAISVRAQGDYTF. DNA for the CDR3: TGTGCCATCAGTGTGAGAGCTCAGGGGGACTACACCTTC. The V call is TRBV10-3, the J call TRBJ1-2, with 7 positions matching TRBD1. This CDR3 spans 13 amino acids. V shed 4 bases, J shed 10 bases, and the junction held 9 bases outside the gene matches. Germline loops: CDR1 ENHRY, CDR2 SYGVKD.